Listed here is a single T cell receptor (beta chain). As processed by the authors: Estimation of nucleated cell counts relied on the amplification of reference gene primers. Clones were sequenced by immunoSEQ multiplex PCR, and TCRdb holds only the in-frame ones, with some missing. The D gene and trimming were derived from the DNA, and the V and J assignments and clone size from that table. The table includes roughly 34,000 clones, 90% to 95% detected once. The CDR3 runs to 14 residues. V was trimmed by 2 bases and J by 2 bases, leaving 8 bases between them. The V gene's germline CDR1 is SGDLS and CDR2 YYNGEE. The sample is drawn from a study of blood T cell repertoires in COVID-19. Study in general: Both acute and convalescent COVID-19 samples were obtained from the United States, Italy and Spain. The cDNA or gDNA used as material had been derived from T cells, B-cell-depleted T cells, or PBMCs.

The sample taken for sequencing was peripheral blood. The gene calls are TRBV9 and TRBJ2-1; D unresolved. The receptor comes from a man in his sixties with active or convalescent COVID-19. This CDR3 reads CASSVSLTYNEQFF. The CDR3 DNA follows: TGTGCCAGCAGCGTCAGTCTGACCTACAATGAGCAGTTCTTC. The full variable domain, in which reference TRBV9 and TRBJ2-1 provide the parts outside the CDR3, is DSGVTQTPKHLITATGQRVTLRCSPRSGDLSVYWYQQSLDQGLQFLIQYYNGEERAKGNILERFSAQQFPDLHSELNLSSLELGDSALYFCASSVSLTYNEQFFGPGTRLTVL.